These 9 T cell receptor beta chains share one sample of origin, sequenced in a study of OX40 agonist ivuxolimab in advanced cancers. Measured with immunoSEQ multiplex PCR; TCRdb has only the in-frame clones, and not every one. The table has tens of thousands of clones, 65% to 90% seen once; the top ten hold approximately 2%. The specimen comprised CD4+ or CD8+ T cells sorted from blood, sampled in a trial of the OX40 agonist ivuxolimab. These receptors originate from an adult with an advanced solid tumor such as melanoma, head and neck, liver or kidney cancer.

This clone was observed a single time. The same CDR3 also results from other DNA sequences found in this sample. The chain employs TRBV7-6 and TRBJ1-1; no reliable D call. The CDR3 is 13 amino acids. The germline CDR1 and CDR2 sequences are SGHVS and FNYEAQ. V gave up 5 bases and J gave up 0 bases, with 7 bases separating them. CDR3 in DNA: TGTGCCAGCAGCCTGGACCTGAACACTGAAGCTTTCTTT. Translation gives CASSLDLNTEAFF.

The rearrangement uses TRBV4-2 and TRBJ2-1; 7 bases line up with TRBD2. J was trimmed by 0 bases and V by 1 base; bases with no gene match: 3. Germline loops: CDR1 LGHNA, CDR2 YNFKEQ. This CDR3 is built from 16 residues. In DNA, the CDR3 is TGTGCCAGCAGCCAAGTTGGCGGGAGCTCCTACAATGAGCAGTTCTTC. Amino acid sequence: CASSQVGGSSYNEQFF.

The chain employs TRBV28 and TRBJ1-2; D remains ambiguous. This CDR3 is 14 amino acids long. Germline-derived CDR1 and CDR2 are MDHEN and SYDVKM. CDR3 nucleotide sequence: TGTGCTACCGAAACCCCGGCCAGGAGCTATGGCTACACCTTC. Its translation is CATETPARSYGYTF.

CDR3 DNA: TGTGCCAGCAGCCAACACTCGGCCGGGGACTACGAGCAGTACTTC. Its translation: CASSQHSAGDYEQYF. The chain has TRBV4-2 and TRBJ2-7; weak D call: TRBD2 (5 bases). V was pared by 2 bases and J by 3 bases, with 14 bases between. Germline CDR1 LGHNA, CDR2 YNFKEQ. The CDR3 is made up of 15 amino acids.

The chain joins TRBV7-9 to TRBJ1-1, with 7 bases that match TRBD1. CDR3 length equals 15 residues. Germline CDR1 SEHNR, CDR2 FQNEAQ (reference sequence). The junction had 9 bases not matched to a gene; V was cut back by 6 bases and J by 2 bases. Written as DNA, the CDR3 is TGTGCCAGCAGTACCGGACAGGCACAAAACACTGAAGCTTTCTTT. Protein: CASSTGQAQNTEAFF.

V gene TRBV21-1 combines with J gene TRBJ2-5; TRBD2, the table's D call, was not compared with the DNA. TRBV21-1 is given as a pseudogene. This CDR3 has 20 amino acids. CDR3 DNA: TGTGCCAGCAGCAAAGGGAGAGAGGGGCTAGCGGGAGGGTCCCAAGAGACCCAGTACTTC. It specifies CASSKGREGLAGGSQETQYF.

DNA of the CDR3: TGTGCCAGCAGCTTGGCCGCCTACGAGCAGTACTTC. This gives the protein CASSLAAYEQYF. The V gene is TRBV7-2, the J gene TRBJ2-7, with unresolved D. CDR3 length: 12 residues. Trimming cost V 3 bases and J 2 bases, with 5 bases left between them. Germline values: CDR1 SGHTA, CDR2 FQGNSA.

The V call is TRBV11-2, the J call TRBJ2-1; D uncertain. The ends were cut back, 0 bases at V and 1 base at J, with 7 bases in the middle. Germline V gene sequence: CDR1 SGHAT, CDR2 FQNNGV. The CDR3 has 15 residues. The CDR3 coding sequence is TGTGCCAGCAGCTTAGATCCTTATTCCTACAATGAGCAGTTCTTC. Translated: CASSLDPYSYNEQFF.

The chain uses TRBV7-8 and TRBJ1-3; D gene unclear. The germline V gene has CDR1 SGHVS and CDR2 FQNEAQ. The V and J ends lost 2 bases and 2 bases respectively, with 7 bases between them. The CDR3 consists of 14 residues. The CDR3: CASSLTETGNTIYF. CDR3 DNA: TGTGCCAGCAGCTTAACAGAAACTGGAAACACCATATATTTT. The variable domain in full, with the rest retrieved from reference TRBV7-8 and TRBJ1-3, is GAGVSQSPRYKVAKRGQDVALRCDPISGHVSLFWYQQALGQGPEFLTYFQNEAQLDKSGLPSDRFFAERPEGSVSTLKIQRTQQEDSAVYLCASSLTETGNTIYFGEGSWLTVV.